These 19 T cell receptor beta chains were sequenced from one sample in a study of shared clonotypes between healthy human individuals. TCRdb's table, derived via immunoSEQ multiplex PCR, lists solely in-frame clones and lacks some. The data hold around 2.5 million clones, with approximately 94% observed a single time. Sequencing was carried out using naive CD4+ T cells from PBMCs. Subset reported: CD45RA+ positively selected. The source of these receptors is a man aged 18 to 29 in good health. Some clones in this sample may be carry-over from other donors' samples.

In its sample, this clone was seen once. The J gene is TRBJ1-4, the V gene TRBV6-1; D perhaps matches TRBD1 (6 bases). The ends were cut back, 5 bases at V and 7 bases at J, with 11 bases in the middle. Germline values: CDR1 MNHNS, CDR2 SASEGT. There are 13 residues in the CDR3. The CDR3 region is CASSTGFAEKLFF. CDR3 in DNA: TGTGCCAGCAGTACAGGGTTTGCTGAAAAACTGTTTTTT.

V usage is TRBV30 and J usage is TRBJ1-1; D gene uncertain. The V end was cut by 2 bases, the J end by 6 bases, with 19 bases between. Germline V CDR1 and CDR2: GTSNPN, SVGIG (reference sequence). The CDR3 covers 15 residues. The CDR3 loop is CAWSSMGKKPSEAFF. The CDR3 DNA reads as TGTGCCTGGAGTTCGATGGGCAAAAAACCATCTGAAGCTTTCTTT.

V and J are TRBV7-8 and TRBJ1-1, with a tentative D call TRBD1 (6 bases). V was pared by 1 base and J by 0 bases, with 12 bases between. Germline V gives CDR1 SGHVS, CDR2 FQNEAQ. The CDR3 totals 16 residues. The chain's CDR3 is CASSLGWGHMNTEAFF. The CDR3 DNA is TGTGCCAGCAGCTTAGGGTGGGGACACATGAACACTGAAGCTTTCTTT.

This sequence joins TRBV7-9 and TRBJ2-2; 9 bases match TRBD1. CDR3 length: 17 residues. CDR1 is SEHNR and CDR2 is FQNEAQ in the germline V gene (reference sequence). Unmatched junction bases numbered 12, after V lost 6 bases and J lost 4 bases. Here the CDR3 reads CASRVVGTGRSTGELFF. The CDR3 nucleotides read TGTGCCAGCAGGGTAGTGGGGACAGGGCGGTCCACCGGGGAGCTGTTTTTT.

CDR3 bases: TGTGCCAGCAGGGTAGACCCTCGGTTGGGAAATGAGCAGTTCTTC. This codes for CASRVDPRLGNEQFF. This sequence joins TRBV7-6 and TRBJ2-1, with no clear D. Trimming pared 6 bases from V and 7 bases from J, leaving 19 bases between. CDR1 SGHVS and CDR2 FNYEAQ come from the germline V gene. The CDR3 contains 15 residues.

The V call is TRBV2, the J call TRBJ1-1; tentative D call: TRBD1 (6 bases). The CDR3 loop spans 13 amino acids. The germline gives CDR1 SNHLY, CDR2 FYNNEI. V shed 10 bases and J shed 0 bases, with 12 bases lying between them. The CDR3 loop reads CATRTDLNTEAFF. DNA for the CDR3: TGTGCCACCCGGACAGATTTGAACACTGAAGCTTTCTTT.

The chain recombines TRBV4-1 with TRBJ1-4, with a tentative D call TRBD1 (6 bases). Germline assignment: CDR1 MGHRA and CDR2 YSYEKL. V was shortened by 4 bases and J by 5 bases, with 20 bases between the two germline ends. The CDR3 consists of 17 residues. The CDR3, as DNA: TGCGCCAGCAGCCCAAGATATAGTCGGACAGCGAATGAAAAACTGTTTTTT. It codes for CASSPRYSRTANEKLFF.

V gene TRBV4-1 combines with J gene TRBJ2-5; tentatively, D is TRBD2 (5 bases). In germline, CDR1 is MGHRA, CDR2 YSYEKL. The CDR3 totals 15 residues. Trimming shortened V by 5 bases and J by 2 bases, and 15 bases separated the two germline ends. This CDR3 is CASSASPRGQETQYF. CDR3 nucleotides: TGCGCCAGCAGCGCCTCACCAAGAGGGCAAGAGACCCAGTACTTC.

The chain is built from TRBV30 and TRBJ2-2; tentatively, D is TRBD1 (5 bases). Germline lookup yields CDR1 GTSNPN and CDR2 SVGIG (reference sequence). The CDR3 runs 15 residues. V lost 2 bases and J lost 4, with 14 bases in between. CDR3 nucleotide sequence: TGTGCCTGGAGTACCAGGGCTTTGGGCACCGGGGAGCTGTTTTTT. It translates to CAWSTRALGTGELFF.

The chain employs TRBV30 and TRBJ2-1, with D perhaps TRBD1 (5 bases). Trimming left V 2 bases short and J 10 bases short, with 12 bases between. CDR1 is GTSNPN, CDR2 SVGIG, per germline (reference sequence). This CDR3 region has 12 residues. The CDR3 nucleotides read TGTGCCTGGAGTTCCAGGGCCGACGAGCAGTTCTTC. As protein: CAWSSRADEQFF. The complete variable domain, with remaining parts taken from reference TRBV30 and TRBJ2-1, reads SQTIHQWPATLVQPVGSPLSLECTVEGTSNPNLYWYRQAAGRGLQLLFYSVGIGQISSEVPQNLSASRPQDRQFILSSKKLLLSDSGFYLCAWSSRADEQFFGPGTRLTVL.

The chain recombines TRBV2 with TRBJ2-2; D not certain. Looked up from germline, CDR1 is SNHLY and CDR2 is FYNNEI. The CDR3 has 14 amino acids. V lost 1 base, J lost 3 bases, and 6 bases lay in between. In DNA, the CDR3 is TGTGCCAGCAGTGAAGAGGGATACACCGGGGAGCTGTTTTTT. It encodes CASSEEGYTGELFF.

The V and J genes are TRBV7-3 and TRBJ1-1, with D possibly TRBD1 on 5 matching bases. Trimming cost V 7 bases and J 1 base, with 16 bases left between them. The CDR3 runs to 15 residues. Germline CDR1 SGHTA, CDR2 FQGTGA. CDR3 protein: CASMDTPLRNTEAFF. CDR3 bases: TGTGCCAGCATGGACACACCCTTGAGGAACACTGAAGCTTTCTTT.

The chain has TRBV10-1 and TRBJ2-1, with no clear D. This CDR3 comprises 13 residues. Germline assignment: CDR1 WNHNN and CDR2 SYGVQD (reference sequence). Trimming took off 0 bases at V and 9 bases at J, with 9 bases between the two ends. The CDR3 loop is CASSESGRGEQFF. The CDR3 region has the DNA TGCGCCAGCAGTGAGTCTGGGCGCGGTGAGCAGTTCTTC.

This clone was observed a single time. The CDR3 sequence: CASSLASPAGEQFF. CDR3 bases: TGTGCCAGCAGCTTGGCCAGCCCGGCGGGGGAGCAGTTCTTC. V and J are TRBV5-4 and TRBJ2-1; perhaps TRBD2 as D (6 bases). The CDR3 sequence is 14 residues long. The germline V and J ends were trimmed by 0 bases and 10 bases, with 14 bases remaining between them. Germline CDR1 reads SGHNT; CDR2 reads YYREEE (reference sequence). Full variable domain (outside the CDR3, taken from reference TRBV5-4 and TRBJ2-1): ETGVTQSPTHLIKTRGQQVTLRCSSQSGHNTVSWYQQALGQGPQFIFQYYREEENGRGNFPPRFSGLQFPNYSSELNVNALELDDSALYLCASSLASPAGEQFFGPGTRLTVL.

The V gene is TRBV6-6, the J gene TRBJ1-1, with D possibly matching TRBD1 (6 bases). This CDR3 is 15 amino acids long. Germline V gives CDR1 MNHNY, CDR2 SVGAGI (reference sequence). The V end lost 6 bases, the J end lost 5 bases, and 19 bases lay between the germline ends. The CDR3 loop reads CASRRGALVDTEAFF. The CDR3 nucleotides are TGTGCCAGCAGGAGGGGGGCATTGGTGGATACTGAAGCTTTCTTT.

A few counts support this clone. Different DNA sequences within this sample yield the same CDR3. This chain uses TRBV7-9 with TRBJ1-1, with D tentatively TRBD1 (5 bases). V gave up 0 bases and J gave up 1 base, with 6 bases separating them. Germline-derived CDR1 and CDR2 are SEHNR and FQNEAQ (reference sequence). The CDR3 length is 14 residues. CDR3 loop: CASSLAQGNTEAFF. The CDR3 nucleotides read TGTGCCAGCAGCTTAGCCCAGGGGAACACTGAAGCTTTCTTT.

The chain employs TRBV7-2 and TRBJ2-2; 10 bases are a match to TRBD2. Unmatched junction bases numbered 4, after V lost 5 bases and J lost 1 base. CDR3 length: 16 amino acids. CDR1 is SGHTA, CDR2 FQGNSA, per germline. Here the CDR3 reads CASSLLAGVNTGELFF. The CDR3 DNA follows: TGTGCCAGCAGCCTTCTAGCGGGAGTGAACACCGGGGAGCTGTTTTTT.

The CDR3 sequence is CASSSQGTSHTSTDTQYF. The CDR3 nucleotides read TGTGCCAGCAGCTCCCAAGGGACTTCGCATACTAGCACAGATACGCAGTATTTT. The J gene is TRBJ2-3, the V gene TRBV7-9, with D possibly TRBD2 on 6 matching bases. This CDR3 comprises 18 residues. Trimming cost V 4 bases and J 0 bases, with 20 bases left between them. Germline CDR1 SEHNR, CDR2 FQNEAQ (reference sequence).

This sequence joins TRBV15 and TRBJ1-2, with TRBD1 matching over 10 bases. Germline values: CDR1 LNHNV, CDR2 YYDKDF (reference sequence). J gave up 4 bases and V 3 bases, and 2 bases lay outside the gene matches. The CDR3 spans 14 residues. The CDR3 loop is CATSRWDRGYGYTF. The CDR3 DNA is TGTGCCACCAGCAGGTGGGACAGGGGCTATGGCTACACCTTC.